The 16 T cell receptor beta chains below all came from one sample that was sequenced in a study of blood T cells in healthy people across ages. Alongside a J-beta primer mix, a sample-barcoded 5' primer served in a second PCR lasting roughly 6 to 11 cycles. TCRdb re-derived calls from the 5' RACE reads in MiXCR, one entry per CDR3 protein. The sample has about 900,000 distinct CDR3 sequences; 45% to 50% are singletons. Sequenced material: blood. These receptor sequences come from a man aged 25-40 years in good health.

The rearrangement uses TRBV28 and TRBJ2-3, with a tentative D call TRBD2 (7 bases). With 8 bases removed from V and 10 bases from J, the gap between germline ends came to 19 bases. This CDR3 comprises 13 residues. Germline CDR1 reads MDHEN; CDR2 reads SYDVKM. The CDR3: CASQQRGGHAQYF. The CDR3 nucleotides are TGTGCCAGCCAACAGAGGGGGGGGCACGCGCAGTATTTT.

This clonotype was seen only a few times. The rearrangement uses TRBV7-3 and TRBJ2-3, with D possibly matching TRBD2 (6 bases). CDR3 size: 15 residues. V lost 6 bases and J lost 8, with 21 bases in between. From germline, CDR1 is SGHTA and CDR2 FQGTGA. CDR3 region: CASSKPGLTPATQYF. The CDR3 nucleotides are TGTGCCAGCAGTAAACCGGGACTCACACCAGCTACGCAGTATTTT.

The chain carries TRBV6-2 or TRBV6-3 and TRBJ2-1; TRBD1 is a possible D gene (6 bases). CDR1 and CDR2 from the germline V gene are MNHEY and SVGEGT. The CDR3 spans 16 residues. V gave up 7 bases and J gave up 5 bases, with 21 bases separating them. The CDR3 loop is CASTLVRDGQNNEQFF. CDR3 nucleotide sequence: TGTGCCAGCACCCTGGTGAGGGACGGACAGAACAATGAGCAGTTCTTC.

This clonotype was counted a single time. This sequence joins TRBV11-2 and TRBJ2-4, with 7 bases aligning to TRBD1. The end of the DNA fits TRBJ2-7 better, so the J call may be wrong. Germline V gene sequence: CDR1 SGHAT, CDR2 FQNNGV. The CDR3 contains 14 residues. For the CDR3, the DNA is TGTGCCAGCAGCTTAGATCTCTCAGGGGGCGAGCAGTACTTC. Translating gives CASSLDLSGGEQYF.

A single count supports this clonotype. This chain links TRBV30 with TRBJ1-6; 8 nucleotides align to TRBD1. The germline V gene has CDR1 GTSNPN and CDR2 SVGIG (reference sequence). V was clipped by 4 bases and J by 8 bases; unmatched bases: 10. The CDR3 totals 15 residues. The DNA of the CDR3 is TGTGCCTGGATCCGGACAGGGCTTTCATATTCACCCCTCCACTTT. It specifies CAWIRTGLSYSPLHF.

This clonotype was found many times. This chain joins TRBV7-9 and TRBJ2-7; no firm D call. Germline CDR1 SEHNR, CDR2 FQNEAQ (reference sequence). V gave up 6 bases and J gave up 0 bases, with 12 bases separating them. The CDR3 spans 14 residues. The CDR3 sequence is CASSTPASSYEQYF. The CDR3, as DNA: TGTGCCAGCAGTACCCCGGCAAGCTCCTACGAGCAGTACTTC. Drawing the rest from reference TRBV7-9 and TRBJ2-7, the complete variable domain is DTGVSQNPRHKITKRGQNVTFRCDPISEHNRLYWYRQTLGQGPEFLTYFQNEAQLEKSRLLSDRFSAERPKGSFSTLEIQRTEQGDSAMYLCASSTPASSYEQYFGPGTRLTVT.

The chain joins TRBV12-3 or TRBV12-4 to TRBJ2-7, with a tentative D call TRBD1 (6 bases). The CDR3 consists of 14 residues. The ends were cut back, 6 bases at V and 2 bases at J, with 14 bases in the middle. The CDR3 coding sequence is TGTGCCAGCAGGGATGACAGGTTTGCCTACGAGCAGTACTTC. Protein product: CASRDDRFAYEQYF.

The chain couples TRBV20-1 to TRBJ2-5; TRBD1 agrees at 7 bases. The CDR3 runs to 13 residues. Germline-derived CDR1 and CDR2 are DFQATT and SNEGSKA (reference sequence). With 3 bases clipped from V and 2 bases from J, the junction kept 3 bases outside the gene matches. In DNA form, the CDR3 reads TGCAGTGCTAGGGACAGGCTACAAGAGACCCAGTACTTC. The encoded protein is CSARDRLQETQYF.

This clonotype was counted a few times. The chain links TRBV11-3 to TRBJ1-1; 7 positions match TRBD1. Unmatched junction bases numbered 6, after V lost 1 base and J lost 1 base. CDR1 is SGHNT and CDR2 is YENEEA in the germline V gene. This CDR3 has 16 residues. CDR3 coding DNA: TGTGCCAGCAGCTTAGCGATGACAGGGACGAACACTGAAGCTTTCTTT. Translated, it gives CASSLAMTGTNTEAFF.

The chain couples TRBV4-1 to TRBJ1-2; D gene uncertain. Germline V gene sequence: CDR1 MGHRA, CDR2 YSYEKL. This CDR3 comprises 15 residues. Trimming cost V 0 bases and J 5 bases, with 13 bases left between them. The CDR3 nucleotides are TGCGCCAGCAGCCAAGATTCGCGGGGTTTATATGGCTACACCTTC. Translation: CASSQDSRGLYGYTF.

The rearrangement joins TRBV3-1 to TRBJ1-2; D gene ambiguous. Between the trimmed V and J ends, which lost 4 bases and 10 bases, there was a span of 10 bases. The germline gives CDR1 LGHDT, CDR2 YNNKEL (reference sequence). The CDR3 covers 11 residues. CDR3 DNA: TGTGCCAGCAGCCGGGCCGATGCCTACACCTTC. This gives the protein CASSRADAYTF.

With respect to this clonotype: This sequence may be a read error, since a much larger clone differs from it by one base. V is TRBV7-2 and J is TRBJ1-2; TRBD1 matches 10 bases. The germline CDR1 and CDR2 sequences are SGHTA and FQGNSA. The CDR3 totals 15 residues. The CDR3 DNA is TGTGCCAGCAGCGCTCCGGGACAGGGGATTGGTGGCTGCACCTTC. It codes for CASSAPGQGIGGCTF.

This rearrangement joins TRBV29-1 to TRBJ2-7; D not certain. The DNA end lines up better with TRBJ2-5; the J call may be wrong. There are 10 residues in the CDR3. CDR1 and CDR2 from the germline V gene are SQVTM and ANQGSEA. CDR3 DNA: TGCAGCGTTGGGGATGAGACCCAGTACTTC. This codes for CSVGDETQYF.

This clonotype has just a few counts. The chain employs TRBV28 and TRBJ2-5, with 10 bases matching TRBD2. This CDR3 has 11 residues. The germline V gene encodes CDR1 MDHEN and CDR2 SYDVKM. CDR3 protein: CGSGGLETQYF. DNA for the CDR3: TGTGGTAGCGGGGGGTTGGAGACCCAGTACTTC.

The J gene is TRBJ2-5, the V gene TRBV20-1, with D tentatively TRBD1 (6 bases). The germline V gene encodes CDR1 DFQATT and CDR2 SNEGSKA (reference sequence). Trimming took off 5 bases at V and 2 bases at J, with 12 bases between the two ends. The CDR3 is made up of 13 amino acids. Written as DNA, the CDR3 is TGCAGTGCTTGGCGGACAGAACAAGAGACCCAGTACTTC. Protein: CSAWRTEQETQYF.

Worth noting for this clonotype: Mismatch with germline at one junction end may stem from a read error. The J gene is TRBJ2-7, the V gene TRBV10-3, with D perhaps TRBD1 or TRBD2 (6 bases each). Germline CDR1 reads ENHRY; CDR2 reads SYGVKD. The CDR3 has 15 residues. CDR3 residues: CAFSPGGTLGYEQYF. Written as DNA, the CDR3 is TGTGCCTTCAGCCCTGGGGGGACACTAGGCTACGAGCAGTACTTC.